This T cell receptor beta chain stems from a study of T cells in Graves' hyperthyroidism and ophthalmopathy. Study outcomes and limitations: In the analysis, a 13 V-J model separated ophthalmopathy from stable hyperthyroidism.

Trimming removed 3 bases at V and 0 bases at J, with 12 bases between. This CDR3 is 15 amino acids long. Germline assignment: CDR1 LNHDA and CDR2 SQIVND (reference sequence). Regions amplified from RNA transcripts were the TCR beta CDR3 regions. The HTBI primer set drove a first-round RT-PCR of the TCR CDR3. TCRdb re-derived calls from the multiplex PCR reads in MiXCR, one entry per CDR3 protein. The sample has fewer than 450,000 distinct CDR3 sequences, about a sixth seen once. This clonotype was recorded at least ten times. The antigen is undetermined. The chain couples TRBV19 to TRBJ2-7; unclear D gene. The specimen sequenced was blood. The TCR sequence derives from a woman aged 25 to 45 with Graves' hyperthyroidism that later progressed to Graves' ophthalmopathy. The DNA of the CDR3 is TGTGCCAGTAGTATGGACGGCATTAGCTCCTACGAGCAGTACTTC. Its protein is CASSMDGISSYEQYF. Full variable domain (remainder filled in from reference TRBV19 and TRBJ2-7): DGGITQSPKYLFRKEGQNVTLSCEQNLNHDAMYWYRQDPGQGLRLIYYSQIVNDFQKGDIAEGYSVSREKKESFPLTVTSAQKNPTAFYLCASSMDGISSYEQYFGPGTRLTVT.